This is a list of T cell receptor beta chains from one sample in a study of blood T cell repertoires in COVID-19. Using immunoSEQ multiplex PCR, the repertoire was profiled, and TCRdb retains in-frame clones only, with some absent. The table has approximately 83,000 clones, nearly 90% seen once. Sequences were obtained from peripheral blood. These receptors originate from a man between 65 and 85 years old with acute or convalescent COVID-19. The CDR3 runs from the conserved cysteine through the conserved F or W.

CDR3aa: CASSASGARGYTF; j_gene: TRBJ1-2; v_gene: TRBV7-2
CDR3aa: CASSPGTLNTEAFF; j_gene: TRBJ1-1; v_gene: TRBV18
CDR3aa: CASSSGQGLTYEQYF; j_gene: TRBJ2-7; v_gene: TRBV7-2
CDR3aa: CASSLNRANQPQHF; j_gene: TRBJ1-5; v_gene: TRBV5-6
CDR3aa: CASSQEGTGVTEAFF; j_gene: TRBJ1-1; v_gene: TRBV3-1/TRBV3-2
CDR3aa: CASPPLAGTYEQYF; j_gene: TRBJ2-7; v_gene: TRBV12-5
CDR3aa: CASSEGRVIGELFF; j_gene: TRBJ2-2; v_gene: TRBV11-2
CDR3aa: CASSPPSIRGAYGYTF; j_gene: TRBJ1-2; v_gene: TRBV7-9
CDR3aa: CASSLGTDQPQHF; j_gene: TRBJ1-5; v_gene: TRBV18
CDR3aa: CASIPPGHRAGEKLFF; j_gene: TRBJ1-4; v_gene: TRBV28
CDR3aa: CASSLGTGGESNQPQHF; j_gene: TRBJ1-5; v_gene: TRBV28
CDR3aa: CASSLKVGGSEQYF; j_gene: TRBJ2-7; v_gene: TRBV6-6
CDR3aa: CASSEGGLNYEQYF; j_gene: TRBJ2-7; v_gene: TRBV6-1
CDR3aa: CASSLVGTDMRETQYF; j_gene: TRBJ2-5; v_gene: TRBV5-1
CDR3aa: CASSLLAGGLGTDTQYF; j_gene: TRBJ2-3; v_gene: TRBV19
CDR3aa: CASSPGTGFVEQYF; j_gene: TRBJ2-7; v_gene: TRBV9
CDR3aa: CASSFLGLGETQYF; j_gene: TRBJ2-5; v_gene: TRBV5-1
CDR3aa: CASSKPTGTGLYNEQFF; j_gene: TRBJ2-1; v_gene: TRBV27
CDR3aa: CASSQGGAGSYNEQFF; j_gene: TRBJ2-1; v_gene: TRBV3-1/TRBV3-2
CDR3aa: CASSPTSGIYNEQFF; j_gene: TRBJ2-1; v_gene: TRBV7-2
CDR3aa: CASIGPNRGGGELFF; j_gene: TRBJ2-2; v_gene: TRBV19
CDR3aa: CASSSGQLFF; j_gene: TRBJ2-1; v_gene: TRBV19
CDR3aa: CASSSSFRDSPLHF; j_gene: TRBJ1-6; v_gene: TRBV19
CDR3aa: CASSLGLSGGSSTDTQYF; j_gene: TRBJ2-3; v_gene: TRBV5-1
CDR3aa: CASSYSGGGTEAFF; j_gene: TRBJ1-1; v_gene: TRBV6-2/TRBV6-3
CDR3aa: CASSDASGNYNEQFF; j_gene: TRBJ2-1; v_gene: TRBV2
CDR3aa: CASNQGRDTEAFF; j_gene: TRBJ1-1; v_gene: TRBV3-1/TRBV3-2
CDR3aa: CASSYVLRTSYNEQFF; j_gene: TRBJ2-1; v_gene: TRBV6-2/TRBV6-3
CDR3aa: CASSYAGSGNTIYF; j_gene: TRBJ1-3; v_gene: TRBV5-4
CDR3aa: CASSLGAGRTDTQYF; j_gene: TRBJ2-3; v_gene: TRBV5-1
CDR3aa: CASSLLGAGNEKLFF; j_gene: TRBJ1-4; v_gene: TRBV7-9
CDR3aa: CASSQDRGLSQPQHF; j_gene: TRBJ1-5; v_gene: TRBV5-1
CDR3aa: CSVGSVYEQYF; j_gene: TRBJ2-7; v_gene: TRBV29-1
CDR3aa: CASSLLGQGTDTQYF; j_gene: TRBJ2-3; v_gene: TRBV5-5
CDR3aa: CASKPPNAGTNEQFF; j_gene: TRBJ2-1; v_gene: TRBV19
CDR3aa: CASSYLGGPTEAFF; j_gene: TRBJ1-1; v_gene: TRBV6-5
CDR3aa: CASSIKAGGPHGELFF; j_gene: TRBJ2-2; v_gene: TRBV19
CDR3aa: CASSPRDSRPSGNTIYF; j_gene: TRBJ1-3; v_gene: TRBV18
CDR3aa: CASHSRANYGYTF; j_gene: TRBJ1-2; v_gene: TRBV19
CDR3aa: CASSQKAAASEAFF; j_gene: TRBJ1-1; v_gene: TRBV6-5
CDR3aa: CAISVTGGANYGYTF; j_gene: TRBJ1-2; v_gene: TRBV10-3
CDR3aa: CASSQDLVLATYNEQFF; j_gene: TRBJ2-1; v_gene: TRBV4-3
CDR3aa: CASSSDQPQHF; j_gene: TRBJ1-5; v_gene: TRBV6-6
CDR3aa: CASKLGTVNTEAFF; j_gene: TRBJ1-1; v_gene: TRBV19
CDR3aa: CASSTGTASNQPQHF; j_gene: TRBJ1-5; v_gene: TRBV7-2
CDR3aa: CASSQGVLGTDTQYF; j_gene: TRBJ2-3; v_gene: TRBV4-3
CDR3aa: CATNEQGNTGELFF; j_gene: TRBJ2-2; v_gene: TRBV5-1
CDR3aa: CASSRHRDYYNEQFF; j_gene: TRBJ2-1; v_gene: TRBV9
CDR3aa: CASRYTGASPLHF; j_gene: TRBJ1-6; v_gene: TRBV27
CDR3aa: CASSVEPSGREQFF; j_gene: TRBJ2-1; v_gene: TRBV9
CDR3aa: CASRRQDSYEQYF; j_gene: TRBJ2-7; v_gene: TRBV5-1
CDR3aa: CASSQTGKKLTDTQYF; j_gene: TRBJ2-3; v_gene: TRBV7-8
CDR3aa: CASSRQENTEAFF; j_gene: TRBJ1-1; v_gene: TRBV12-3/TRBV12-4
CDR3aa: CASRQGSYEQYF; j_gene: TRBJ2-7; v_gene: TRBV6-5
CDR3aa: CASGEVAKNIQYF; j_gene: TRBJ2-4; v_gene: TRBV28
CDR3aa: CSVEGTIREQFF; j_gene: TRBJ2-1; v_gene: TRBV29-1